One and the same sample provided the 23 T cell receptor beta chains below, sequenced in a study of metastatic and nonmetastatic thyroid tumors. TCRdb re-analyzed the PCR reads using MiXCR. The table lists 85,000 to 100,000 clones, roughly 13% of them singletons. Patients had received no treatment of any kind before thyroid surgery. The sample comprised blood. All receptors come from a female donor with papillary thyroid cancer or a benign thyroid nodule (not recorded which). Some clones in this sample may be carry-over from other donors' samples.

This clone was seen ten or more times. The chain couples TRBV19 to TRBJ2-1, with TRBD2 identical over 12 bases. The CDR3 loop spans 15 amino acids. Trimming removed 9 bases from V and 1 base from J; junction bases left unmatched: 4. The germline CDR1 and CDR2 sequences are LNHDA and SQIVND (reference sequence). The CDR3: CASKTSGSSYNEQFF. CDR3 DNA: TGTGCCAGCAAGACTAGCGGGAGTTCCTACAATGAGCAGTTCTTC. The variable domain in full, completed from reference TRBV19 and TRBJ2-1, reads DGGITQSPKYLFRKEGQNVTLSCEQNLNHDAMYWYRQDPGQGLRLIYYSQIVNDFQKGDIAEGYSVSREKKESFPLTVTSAQKNPTAFYLCASKTSGSSYNEQFFGPGTRLTVL.

This clone was recorded at least ten times. The V call is TRBV12-3 or TRBV12-4, the J call TRBJ2-5, with unresolved D. V was trimmed by 0 bases and J by 5 bases, leaving 13 bases between them. This CDR3 comprises 15 residues. As DNA, the CDR3 is TGTGCCAGCAGTTTAGCCCACGAAGCGAGGGAGACCCAGTACTTC. It specifies CASSLAHEARETQYF.

In its sample, this clone was seen many times. The chain recombines TRBV6-2 or TRBV6-3 with TRBJ1-3; no definite D call. Trimming removed 7 bases from V and 0 bases from J, with 13 bases in between. The CDR3 sequence is 15 residues long. Germline assignment: CDR1 MNHEY and CDR2 SVGEGT. The CDR3 nucleotides are TGTGCCAGCAAAAACCCTGACGGCTCTGGAAACACCATATATTTT. The encoded protein is CASKNPDGSGNTIYF.

In this sample, this clone turned up many times. This chain joins TRBV30 and TRBJ2-7; D gene uncertain. Germline V gene sequence: CDR1 GTSNPN, CDR2 SVGIG (reference sequence). V lost 4 bases, J lost 1 base, and 8 bases lay in between. The CDR3 sequence is 12 residues long. The CDR3 is CAWKQLSYEQYF. The CDR3 DNA follows: TGTGCCTGGAAACAGCTATCCTACGAGCAGTACTTC. The full variable domain, with the rest looked up from reference TRBV30 and TRBJ2-7, is SQTIHQWPATLVQPVGSPLSLECTVEGTSNPNLYWYRQAAGRGLQLLFYSVGIGQISSEVPQNLSASRPQDRQFILSSKKLLLSDSGFYLCAWKQLSYEQYFGPGTRLTVT.

This clone was detected ten times or more. The chain joins TRBV6-1 to TRBJ2-7; 7 bases are shared with TRBD1. This CDR3 has 15 residues. Germline-derived CDR1 and CDR2 are MNHNS and SASEGT. The junction had 14 bases not matched to a gene; V was cut back by 6 bases and J by 6 bases. CDR3 loop: CASSATMTGLSEQYF. CDR3 bases: TGTGCCAGCAGCGCGACGATGACAGGGCTCAGCGAGCAGTACTTC.

This clone was detected ten times or more. V usage is TRBV2 and J usage is TRBJ1-5; 7 bases agree with TRBD1. V trimming: 4 bases; J trimming: 3 bases; junction bases outside the gene matches: 3. The CDR3 length is 14 residues. The germline gives CDR1 SNHLY, CDR2 FYNNEI. CDR3 protein: CASSVDRDNQPQHF. CDR3 in DNA: TGTGCCAGCAGTGTCGACAGGGACAATCAGCCCCAGCATTTT.

This clone was observed many times. The identical CDR3 is also encoded by other nucleotide sequences in the sample. The V and J genes are TRBV5-4 and TRBJ2-3; 7 positions agree with TRBD2. Germline trimming cut 0 bases from V and 0 bases from J; bases unmatched to any gene: 7. From germline, CDR1 is SGHNT and CDR2 YYREEE (reference sequence). The CDR3 has 17 amino acids. Written as DNA, the CDR3 is TGTGCCAGCAGCTTGGCCCTGGCTAGCGGAAGCACAGATACGCAGTATTTT. Protein: CASSLALASGSTDTQYF.

Details on this clone: Possible read error: a much larger clone is one base away. In the same sample, other DNA sequences code for this CDR3. J is TRBJ2-7 and V is TRBV9; weak D call: TRBD1 (5 bases). The CDR3 sequence is 15 residues long. Looked up from germline, CDR1 is SGDLS and CDR2 is YYNGEE. The V end lost 4 bases, the J end lost 0 bases, and 14 bases lay between the germline ends. CDR3 amino acids: CASSTRDRDSYEQYF. CDR3 sequence (DNA): TGTGCCAGCAGCACGCGTGACAGAGACTCCTACGAGCAGTACTTC.

This clone was seen repeatedly, ten times or more. The rearrangement uses TRBV4-2 and TRBJ1-5, with TRBD1 matching 9 bases. After removal of 3 bases from V and 4 bases from J, the junction contained 1 base not matched to a gene. CDR3 length: 14 residues. Germline V gene lookup returns CDR1 LGHNA and CDR2 YNFKEQ. The CDR3, as DNA: TGTGCCAGCAGCCAGGACAGGGGAAATCAGCCCCAGCATTTT. Its protein is CASSQDRGNQPQHF.

This clone appeared many times. V usage is TRBV6-6 and J usage is TRBJ1-1, with D unclear. The CDR3 spans 14 residues. Germline CDR1 reads MNHNY; CDR2 reads SVGAGI (reference sequence). Deletions cut 0 bases from V and 0 bases from J, with 5 bases between. DNA of the CDR3: TGTGCCAGCAGTTACTCAGGGATGAACACTGAAGCTTTCTTT. As protein: CASSYSGMNTEAFF.

Many counts were recorded for this clone. The V call is TRBV27, the J call TRBJ2-7, with 7 bases identical to TRBD1. In germline, CDR1 is MNHEY, CDR2 SMNVEV (reference sequence). V was clipped by 7 bases and J by 6 bases; unmatched bases: 15. The CDR3 has 15 amino acids. The CDR3 coding sequence is TGTGCCAGCACCGGAACAGGGGCCCTTTTACGCGAGCAGTACTTC. It translates to CASTGTGALLREQYF.

The V and J genes are TRBV28 and TRBJ2-7; 7 bases align to TRBD2. In germline, CDR1 is MDHEN, CDR2 SYDVKM. Unmatched junction bases numbered 8, after V lost 3 bases and J lost 6 bases. CDR3 size: 14 residues. As DNA, the CDR3 is TGTGCCAGCAGTTTTTTATCTGCGGGAGCCGAGCAGTACTTC. It yields the protein CASSFLSAGAEQYF.

This clone occurred many times. The chain carries TRBV20-1 and TRBJ1-6, with a possible D match to TRBD1 (5 bases). The CDR3 is 16 residues long. V was clipped by 5 bases and J by 5 bases, with 19 bases between them. Germline V lookup: CDR1 DFQATT, CDR2 SNEGSKA (reference sequence). CDR3 DNA sequence: TGCAGTGCTCGACGCCAGGGCGAACTGAATAATTCACCCCTCCACTTT. Translated: CSARRQGELNNSPLHF.

This clone was seen many times. V usage is TRBV5-6 and J usage is TRBJ1-1; D unresolved. Germline values: CDR1 SGHDT, CDR2 YYEEEE. With 2 bases removed from V and 0 bases from J, the gap between germline ends came to 5 bases. This CDR3 has 13 residues. The CDR3 here is CASSFVLNTEAFF. The CDR3 DNA reads TGTGCCAGCAGCTTCGTCCTGAACACTGAAGCTTTCTTT.

There are a few counts of this clone. This could be a read error, since a much larger clone is one nucleotide away. V usage is TRBV7-8 and J usage is TRBJ2-3; a possible D gene is TRBD1 (5 bases). The CDR3 covers 15 residues. Germline loops: CDR1 SGHVS, CDR2 FQNEAQ. CDR3 coding DNA: TGTGCCAGCAGCTTAGGGATTCAGGGCACAGGTACGCAGTATTTT. It translates to CASSLGIQGTGTQYF.

The table lists this clone with many counts. The rearrangement joins TRBV25-1 to TRBJ2-1; 11 bases are shared with TRBD2. This CDR3 is 16 amino acids long. The ends lost 4 bases at V and 1 base at J; junction bases unmatched: 3. Germline CDR1 MGHDK, CDR2 SYGVNS. CDR3 nucleotide sequence: TGTGCCAGCAGTGGGGTAGCGGGGGGGTCCTACAATGAGCAGTTCTTC. Its translation: CASSGVAGGSYNEQFF.

This clone came up many times. The chain couples TRBV2 to TRBJ2-1, with 7 bases fitting TRBD2. In germline, CDR1 is SNHLY, CDR2 FYNNEI. Losses at the gene ends were 8 bases for V and 2 bases for J; bases not matched to a gene: 6. CDR3 length equals 14 residues. CDR3 bases: TGTGCCAGCGGGGGGGATCATACCTACAATGAGCAGTTCTTC. Amino acids: CASGGDHTYNEQFF.

Many counts were recorded for this clone. The chain links TRBV24-1 to TRBJ2-3; 8 positions agree with TRBD1. The CDR3 has 16 amino acids. Unmatched junction bases numbered 8, after V lost 4 bases and J lost 3 bases. The germline V gene has CDR1 KGHDR and CDR2 SFDVKD. The CDR3, as DNA: TGTGCCACCAGTGACCGGACAGGGTCCGAAACAGATACGCAGTATTTT. Its protein is CATSDRTGSETDTQYF.

This clone was seen more than once but under ten times. A much larger clone lies a single base off, so this may be a read error. The rearrangement uses TRBV7-6 and TRBJ1-1; no clear D. There are 13 residues in the CDR3. CDR1 and CDR2 (germline): SGHVS, FNYEAQ. Between the trimmed V and J ends, which lost 1 base and 4 bases, there was a span of 7 bases. CDR3 protein: CASSLGHGTEAFF. The CDR3 nucleotides read TGTGCCAGCAGCTTAGGACATGGCACTGAAGCTTTCTTT. The full variable domain, its missing parts supplied by reference TRBV7-6 and TRBJ1-1, is GAGVSQSPRYKVTKRGQDVALRCDPISGHVSLYWYRQALGQGPEFLTYFNYEAQQDKSGLPNDRFSAERPEGSISTLTIQRTEQRDSAMYRCASSLGHGTEAFFGQGTRLTVV.

This clone was detected ten times or more. The chain couples TRBV5-1 to TRBJ2-1, with 11 bases lining up with TRBD1. The CDR3 is 15 residues long. Trimming took 3 bases from V and 10 from J; bases not matched to a gene: 9. The V gene's germline CDR1 is SGHRS and CDR2 YFSETQ. CDR3: CASSYQGQGAGEQFF. Written as DNA, the CDR3 is TGCGCCAGCAGCTACCAAGGACAGGGGGCAGGGGAGCAGTTCTTC.

Ten or more counts support this clone. The V gene is TRBV4-1, the J gene TRBJ1-6; D remains unclear. The V gene's germline CDR1 is MGHRA and CDR2 YSYEKL. CDR3 length: 14 amino acids. The ends were cut back, 1 base at V and 11 bases at J, with 12 bases in the middle. DNA for the CDR3: TGCGCCAGCAGCCAAGCATTAGGGAGTACACCCCTCCACTTT. It is translated as CASSQALGSTPLHF.

The chain has TRBV27 and TRBJ1-5, with 10 bases fitting TRBD1. The CDR3 runs to 16 residues. J lost 6 bases, V lost 3 bases, and 8 bases had no gene match. Germline CDR1 is MNHEY and CDR2 is SMNVEV (reference sequence). CDR3 protein: CASSFGRTGGGQPQHF. The DNA for the CDR3 is TGTGCCAGCAGTTTTGGCCGGACAGGGGGTGGTCAGCCCCAGCATTTT.

This clone was seen ten or more times. V usage is TRBV20-1 and J usage is TRBJ2-7; D tentatively fits TRBD1 or TRBD2 (6 bases each). The CDR3 loop spans 13 amino acids. Germline CDR1 and CDR2: DFQATT and SNEGSKA (reference sequence). Trimming took 4 bases from V and 3 from J, leaving 13 bases between them. CDR3 region: CSAITGRFYEQYF. CDR3 DNA: TGCAGTGCTATCACAGGGAGGTTCTACGAGCAGTACTTC.